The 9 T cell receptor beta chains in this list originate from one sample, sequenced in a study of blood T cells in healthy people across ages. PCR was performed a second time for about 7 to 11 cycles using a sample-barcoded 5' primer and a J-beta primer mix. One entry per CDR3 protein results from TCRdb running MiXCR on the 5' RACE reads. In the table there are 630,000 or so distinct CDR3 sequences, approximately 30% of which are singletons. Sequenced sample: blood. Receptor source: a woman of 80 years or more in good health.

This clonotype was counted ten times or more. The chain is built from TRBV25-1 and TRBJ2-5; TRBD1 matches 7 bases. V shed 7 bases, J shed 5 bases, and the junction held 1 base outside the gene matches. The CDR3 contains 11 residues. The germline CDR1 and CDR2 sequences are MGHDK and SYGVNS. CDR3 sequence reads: CASNRGETQYF. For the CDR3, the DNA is TGTGCCAGCAACAGGGGTGAGACCCAGTACTTC.

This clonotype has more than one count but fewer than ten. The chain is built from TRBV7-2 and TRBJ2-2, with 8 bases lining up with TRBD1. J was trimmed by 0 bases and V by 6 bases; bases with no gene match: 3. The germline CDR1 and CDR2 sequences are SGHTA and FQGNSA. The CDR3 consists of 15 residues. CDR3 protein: CASRGDRTNTGELFF. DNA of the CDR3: TGTGCCAGCAGGGGGGACAGGACGAACACCGGGGAGCTGTTTTTT.

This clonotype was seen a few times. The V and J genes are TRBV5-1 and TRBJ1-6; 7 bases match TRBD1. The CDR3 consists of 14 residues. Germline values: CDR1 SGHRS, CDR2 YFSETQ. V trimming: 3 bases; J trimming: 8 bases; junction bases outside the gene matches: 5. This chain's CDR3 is CASSSGTEYSPLHF. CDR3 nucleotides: TGCGCCAGCAGCTCCGGGACAGAGTATTCACCCCTCCACTTT.

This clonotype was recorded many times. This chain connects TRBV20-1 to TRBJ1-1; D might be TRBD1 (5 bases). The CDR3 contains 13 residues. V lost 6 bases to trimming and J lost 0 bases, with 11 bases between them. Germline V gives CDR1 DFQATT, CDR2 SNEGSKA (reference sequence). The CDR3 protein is CSAPTDMNTEAFF. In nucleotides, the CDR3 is TGCAGTGCCCCGACAGATATGAACACTGAAGCTTTCTTT.

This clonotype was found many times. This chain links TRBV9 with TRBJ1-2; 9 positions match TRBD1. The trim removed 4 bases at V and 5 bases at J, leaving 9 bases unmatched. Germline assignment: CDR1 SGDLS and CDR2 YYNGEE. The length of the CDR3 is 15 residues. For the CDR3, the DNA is TGTGCCAGCAGCCCTGGGGACAGGGTTGCGTATGGCTACACCTTC. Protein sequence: CASSPGDRVAYGYTF. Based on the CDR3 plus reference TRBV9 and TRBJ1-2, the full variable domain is DSGVTQTPKHLITATGQRVTLRCSPRSGDLSVYWYQQSLDQGLQFLIQYYNGEERAKGNILERFSAQQFPDLHSELNLSSLELGDSALYFCASSPGDRVAYGYTFGSGTRLTVV.

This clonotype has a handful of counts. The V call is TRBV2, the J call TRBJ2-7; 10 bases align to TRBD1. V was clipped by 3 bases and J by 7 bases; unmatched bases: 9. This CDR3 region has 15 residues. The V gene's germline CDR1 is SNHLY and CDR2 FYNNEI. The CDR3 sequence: CASSEGGTGAGEQYF. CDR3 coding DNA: TGTGCCAGCAGTGAGGGAGGGACAGGGGCGGGTGAGCAGTACTTC.

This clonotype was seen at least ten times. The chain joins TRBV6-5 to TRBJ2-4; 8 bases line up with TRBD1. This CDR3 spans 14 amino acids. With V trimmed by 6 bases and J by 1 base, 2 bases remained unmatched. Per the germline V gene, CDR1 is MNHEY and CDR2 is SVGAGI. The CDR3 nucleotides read TGTGCCAGCAGACGACAGGGGGCCAAAAACATTCAGTACTTC. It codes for CASRRQGAKNIQYF.

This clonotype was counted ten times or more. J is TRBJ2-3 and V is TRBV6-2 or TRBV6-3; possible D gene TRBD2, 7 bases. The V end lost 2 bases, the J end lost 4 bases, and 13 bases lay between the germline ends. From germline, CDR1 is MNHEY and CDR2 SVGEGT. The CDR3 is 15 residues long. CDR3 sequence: CASSYGGGAADTQYF. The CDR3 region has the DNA TGTGCCAGCAGTTACGGAGGGGGGGCAGCAGATACGCAGTATTTT.

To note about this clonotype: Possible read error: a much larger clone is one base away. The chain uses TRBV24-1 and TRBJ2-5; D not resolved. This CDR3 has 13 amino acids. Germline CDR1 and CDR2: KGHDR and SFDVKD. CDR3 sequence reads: CTTSDPDKETQYF. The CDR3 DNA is TGTACCACCAGTGATCCAGACAAAGAGACCCAGTACTTC.